This TCR beta chain was profiled in a study of lymphopenia after photon versus proton radiotherapy. Trimming took 2 bases from V and 0 from J, leaving 13 bases between them. This CDR3 contains 16 residues. Germline assignment: CDR1 KGHSH and CDR2 LQKENI. Comments on this clone: The antigen remains undetermined.

Overall study findings and caveats: Under photons, naive T cells and diversity fell while effector/memory populations rose. In patients who died, overall survival fell as post-nadir TCR diversity dropped more. Oligoclonal CD8+ Temra expansion after nadir drove photon patients' diversity drop.

The protocol was immunoSEQ multiplex PCR, while the TCRdb copy is restricted to in-frame clones and leaves out a portion. Here the sample spans about 24,000 clones, 75% to 90% being singletons. The sample consisted of peripheral blood, taken from a patient treated with photon-based radiotherapy. The sequence was obtained from a man aged 55 to 70 with pancreatic cancer. This chain joins TRBV18 and TRBJ1-2; D perhaps matches TRBD1 (6 bases). This CDR3 reads CASSPAQGPPNYGYTF. CDR3 nucleotide sequence: TGTGCCAGCTCACCAGCACAGGGACCCCCTAACTATGGCTACACCTTC.